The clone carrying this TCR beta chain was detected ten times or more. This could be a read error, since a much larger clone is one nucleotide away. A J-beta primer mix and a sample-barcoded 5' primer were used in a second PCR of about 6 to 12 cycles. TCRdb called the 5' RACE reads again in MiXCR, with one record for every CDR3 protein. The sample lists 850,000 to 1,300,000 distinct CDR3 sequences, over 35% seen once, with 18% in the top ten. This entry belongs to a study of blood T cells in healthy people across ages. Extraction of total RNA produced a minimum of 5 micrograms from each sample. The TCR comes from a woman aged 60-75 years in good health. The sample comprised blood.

DNA of the CDR3: TGTGCCAGCAGCAACGCTGTGGTTTGGACAGATACGCAGTATTTT. This sequence encodes CASSNAVVWTDTQYF. The chain employs TRBV21-1 and TRBJ2-3. TRBV21-1 is deemed a pseudogene. The CDR3 loop spans 15 amino acids.